This entry features one T cell receptor beta chain sequence. Sequence at one end of the junction differs from germline and may be a read error. In the source study's methods: Amplified reference gene primers provided the basis for estimating nucleated cell counts. Using immunoSEQ multiplex PCR, the repertoire was profiled, and TCRdb retains in-frame clones only, with some absent. That table gives V, J and clone size, and the DNA gave D and trimming. The sample shows 90,000 or so clones, roughly 77% of them seen only once. This sample is drawn from a study of blood T cell repertoires in COVID-19. Study-wide background: Samples of COVID-19 (acute and convalescent) were obtained from the United States, Italy and Spain. PBMCs, B-cell-depleted T cells, or T cells provided the cDNA or gDNA that made up the material.

Germline V lookup: CDR1 SSHAT, CDR2 FNYEAQ (reference sequence). This CDR3 is 15 amino acids long. The sample taken for sequencing was peripheral blood. V gene TRBV7-7 combines with J gene TRBJ2-5; 7 nucleotides agree with TRBD2. The source is a human donor in a cohort sampled during active COVID-19. CDR3 coding DNA: TGTGCTAGCAGCTCGGGACTAACTAGGGGTGAGACCCAGTACTTC. It encodes CASSSGLTRGETQYF. The variable domain in full, with the rest retrieved from reference TRBV7-7 and TRBJ2-5, is GAGVSQSPRYKVTKRGQDVTLRCDPISSHATLYWYQQALGQGPEFLTYFNYEAQPDKSGLPSDRFSAERPEGSISTLTIQRTEQRDSAMYRCASSSGLTRGETQYFGPGTRLLVL.